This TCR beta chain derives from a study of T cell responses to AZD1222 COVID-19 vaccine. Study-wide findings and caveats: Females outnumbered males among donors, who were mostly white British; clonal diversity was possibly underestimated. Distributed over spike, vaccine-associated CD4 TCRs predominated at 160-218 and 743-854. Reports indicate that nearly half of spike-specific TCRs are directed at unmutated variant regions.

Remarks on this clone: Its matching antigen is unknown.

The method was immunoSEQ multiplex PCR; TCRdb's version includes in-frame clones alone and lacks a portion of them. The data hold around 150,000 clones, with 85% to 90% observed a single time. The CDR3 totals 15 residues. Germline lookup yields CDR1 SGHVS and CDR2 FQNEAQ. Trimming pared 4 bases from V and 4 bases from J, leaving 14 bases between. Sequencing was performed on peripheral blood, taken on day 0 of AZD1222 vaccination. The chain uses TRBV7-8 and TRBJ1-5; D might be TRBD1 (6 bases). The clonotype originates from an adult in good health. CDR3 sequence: CASSSEPDRNQPQHF. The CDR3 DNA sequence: TGTGCCAGCAGCTCCGAACCGGACAGAAATCAGCCCCAGCATTTT.